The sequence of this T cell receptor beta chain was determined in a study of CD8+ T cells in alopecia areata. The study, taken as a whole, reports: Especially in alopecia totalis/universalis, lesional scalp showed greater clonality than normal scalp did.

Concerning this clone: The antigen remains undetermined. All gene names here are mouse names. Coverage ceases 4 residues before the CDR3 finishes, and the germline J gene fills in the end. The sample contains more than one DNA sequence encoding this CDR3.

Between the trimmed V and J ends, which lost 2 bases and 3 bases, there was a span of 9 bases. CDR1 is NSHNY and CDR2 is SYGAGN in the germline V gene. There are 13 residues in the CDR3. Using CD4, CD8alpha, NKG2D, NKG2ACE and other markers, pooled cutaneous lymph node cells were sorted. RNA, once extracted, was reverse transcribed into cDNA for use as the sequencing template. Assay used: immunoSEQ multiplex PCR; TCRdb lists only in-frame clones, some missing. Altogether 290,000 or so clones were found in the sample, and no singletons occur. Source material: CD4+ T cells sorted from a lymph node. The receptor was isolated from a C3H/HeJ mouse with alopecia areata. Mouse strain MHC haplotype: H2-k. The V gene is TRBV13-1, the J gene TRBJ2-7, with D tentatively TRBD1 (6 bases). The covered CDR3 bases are TGTGCCAGCAGTGAGGACAGAATCTAT. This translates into CASSEDRIY. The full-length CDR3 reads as CASSEDRIYEQYF.